The sequence of this T cell receptor beta chain was determined in a study of cytomegalovirus exposure and HLA in healthy donors. The study ran its PCR with 60 Vbeta and 13 Jbeta primers. Here immunoSEQ multiplex PCR was the method, and the copy in TCRdb shows in-frame clones only, minus some. The table has some 110,000 clones, roughly three quarters seen once. Trimming shortened V by 1 base and J by 8 bases, and 15 bases separated the two germline ends. Germline assignment: CDR1 SGHRS and CDR2 YFSETQ. CDR3 length: 14 amino acids. The chain carries TRBV5-1 and TRBJ1-2; D call uncertain. The sequencing sample was made of PBMCs. The clonotype was recovered from a woman under 30 in good health and CMV-seropositive. This chain's CDR3 is CASSLSESRSGYTF. CDR3 coding DNA: TGCGCCAGCAGCTTGTCCGAAAGTCGGTCCGGCTACACCTTC.